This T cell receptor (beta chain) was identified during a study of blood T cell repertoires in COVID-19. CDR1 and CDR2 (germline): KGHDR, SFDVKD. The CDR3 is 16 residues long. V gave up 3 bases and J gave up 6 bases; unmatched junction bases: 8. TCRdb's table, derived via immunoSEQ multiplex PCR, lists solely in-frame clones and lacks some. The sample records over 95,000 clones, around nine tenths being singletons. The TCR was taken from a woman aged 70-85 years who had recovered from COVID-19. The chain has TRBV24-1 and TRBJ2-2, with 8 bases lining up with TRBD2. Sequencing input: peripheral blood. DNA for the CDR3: TGTGCCACCAGTGATCCCAGCGGGGGCGGGGCCGGGGAGCTGTTTTTT. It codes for CATSDPSGGGAGELFF.